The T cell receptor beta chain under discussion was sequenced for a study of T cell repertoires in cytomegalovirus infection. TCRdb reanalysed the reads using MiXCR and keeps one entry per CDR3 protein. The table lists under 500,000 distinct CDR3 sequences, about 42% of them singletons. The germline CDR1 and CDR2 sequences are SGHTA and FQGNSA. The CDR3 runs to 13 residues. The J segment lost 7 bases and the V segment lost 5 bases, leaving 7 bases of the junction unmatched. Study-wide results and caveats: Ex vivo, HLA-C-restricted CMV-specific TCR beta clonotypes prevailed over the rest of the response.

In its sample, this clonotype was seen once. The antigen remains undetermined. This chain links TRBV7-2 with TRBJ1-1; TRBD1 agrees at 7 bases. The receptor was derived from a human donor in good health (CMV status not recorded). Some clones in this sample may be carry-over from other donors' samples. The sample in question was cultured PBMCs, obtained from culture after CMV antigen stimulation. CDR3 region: CASSRSGGIEAFF. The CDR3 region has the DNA TGTGCCAGCAGCCGATCAGGGGGAATTGAAGCTTTCTTT.